The next 7 T cell receptor beta chains were all read from a single sample in a study of blood T cell repertoires in COVID-19. Sequencing used immunoSEQ multiplex PCR; TCRdb keeps in-frame clones, though not all of them. Of 65,000 to 70,000 clones in the sample, 60% to 80% were seen once. Sequencing used peripheral blood. The receptor set was obtained from a human donor in a cohort sampled during active COVID-19.

The chain links TRBV11-1 to TRBJ2-7; no reliable D call. CDR3 size: 13 residues. Germline V gene lookup returns CDR1 SGHAT and CDR2 FQDESV (reference sequence). V was clipped by 1 base and J by 5 bases, with 9 bases between them. The CDR3 reads CASSLGNRDEQYF. The CDR3, as DNA: TGTGCCAGCAGCTTAGGGAATCGGGACGAGCAGTACTTC. Supplemented by reference TRBV11-1 and TRBJ2-7, the full variable domain reads EAEVAQSPRYKITEKSQAVAFWCDPISGHATLYWYRQILGQGPELLVQFQDESVVDDSQLPKDRFSAERLKGVDSTLKIQPAELGDSAMYLCASSLGNRDEQYFGPGTRLTVT.

The genes are TRBV7-9 and TRBJ2-3, with 7 bases aligning to TRBD1. With 2 bases clipped from V and 2 bases from J, the junction kept 1 base outside the gene matches. Per the germline V gene, CDR1 is SEHNR and CDR2 is FQNEAQ (reference sequence). The CDR3 is made up of 14 amino acids. DNA of the CDR3: TGTGCCAGCAGCTTAACAGGGGTCACAGATACGCAGTATTTT. Its translation is CASSLTGVTDTQYF.

The chain joins TRBV28 to TRBJ2-3; 8 bases agree with TRBD1. J gave up 4 bases and V 5 bases, and 5 bases lay outside the gene matches. There are 14 residues in the CDR3. The V gene's germline CDR1 is MDHEN and CDR2 SYDVKM. CDR3 nucleotide sequence: TGTGCCAGCAGTCGACAGGGGCGTCCAGATACGCAGTATTTT. This translates into CASSRQGRPDTQYF. The full variable domain, with the rest looked up from reference TRBV28 and TRBJ2-3, is DVKVTQSSRYLVKRTGEKVFLECVQDMDHENMFWYRQDPGLGLRLIYFSYDVKMKEKGDIPEGYSVSREKKERFSLILESASTNQTSMYLCASSRQGRPDTQYFGPGTRLTVL.

This rearrangement joins TRBV27 to TRBJ2-3; 13 positions match TRBD2. CDR1 and CDR2 from the germline V gene are MNHEY and SMNVEV (reference sequence). The CDR3 has 16 residues. The V segment lost 3 bases and the J segment 2 bases; nucleotides outside the gene matches: 2. CDR3 sequence: CASSLGLAGYTDTQYF. The CDR3 region has the DNA TGTGCCAGCAGTTTGGGACTAGCGGGGTACACAGATACGCAGTATTTT.

This chain's CDR3 is CASSQGGGKETQYF. The CDR3 coding sequence is TGTGCCAGCAGCCAAGGGGGGGGTAAAGAGACCCAGTACTTC. This sequence joins TRBV4-2 and TRBJ2-5; 7 bases are shared with TRBD2. V lost 1 base and J lost 3; bases outside the gene matches: 2. Germline CDR1 and CDR2: LGHNA and YNFKEQ. The CDR3 contains 14 residues.

The V call is TRBV5-6, the J call TRBJ1-6, with D tentatively TRBD1 (5 bases). CDR3 size: 14 residues. Germline lookup yields CDR1 SGHDT and CDR2 YYEEEE. V was trimmed by 0 bases and J by 7 bases, leaving 8 bases between them. CDR3 in DNA: TGTGCCAGCAGCTTGGGTAGGGGAAATTCACCCCTCCACTTT. This gives the protein CASSLGRGNSPLHF.

CDR3 sequence reads: CASSVGGSSYNEQFF. DNA for the CDR3: TGTGCCAGCAGTGTGGGAGGGAGCTCCTACAATGAGCAGTTCTTC. The rearrangement links TRBV2 to TRBJ2-1, with 7 bases lining up with TRBD2. The J segment lost 0 bases and the V segment lost 4 bases, leaving 3 bases of the junction unmatched. The CDR3 extends over 15 amino acids. Germline CDR1 and CDR2: SNHLY and FYNNEI.